Below are 7 T cell receptor delta chains sequenced from a single sample in a study of gamma-delta T cells after stem cell transplantation. TCRdb called clones anew from the RT-PCR reads with CATT. The sample lists 15,000 to 18,000 delta-chain clones, 9% to 9.5% occurring once. Sequenced sample: gamma-delta T cells. These receptors originate from a human donor. It is not recorded whose cells these are; they may come from a transplant donor.

This clone occurred a few times. This probably arose from a read error, given a far larger clone one base away. Other DNA sequences from this sample encode an identical CDR3 as well. The V gene is TRDV2, the J gene TRDJ1, with D maybe TRDD3 (6 bases). CDR3 size: 16 residues. In germline, CDR1 is GEAIGNYY, CDR2 EKD. The CDR3 here is CACDALRGSDTDKLIF. The DNA of the CDR3 is TGTGCTTGTGACGCCCTTAGGGGATCGGACACCGATAAACTCATCTTT.

Comment on this clone: It is likely a read error: a sequence one base away is far more abundant. Additional DNA sequences in this sample encode the identical CDR3. J is TRDJ1 and V is TRDV2; TRDD3 matches at 12 bases. V lost 2 bases and J lost 3; bases outside the gene matches: 15. The CDR3 runs 19 residues. Per the germline V gene, CDR1 is GEAIGNYY and CDR2 is EKD. In DNA form, the CDR3 reads TGTGCCTGTGACAGCGTACTGGGGGATACCTCCTCGCGGGCCGATAAACTCATCTTT. This encodes CACDSVLGDTSSRADKLIF.

This clone has a handful of counts. For this DNA, TCRdb reports the protein of a much larger clone, which diverges at residue 15, most likely from a read error; the protein presented here is translated directly from the DNA. The J gene is TRDJ3, the V gene TRDV2; TRDD3 matches 12 bases. The CDR3 has 21 amino acids. From germline, CDR1 is GEAIGNYY and CDR2 EKD. CDR3 protein: CACDTLTGGYKSSWGTRQMFF. CDR3 nucleotide sequence: TGTGCCTGTGACACCCTTACTGGGGGATACAAGAGCTCCTGGGGCACCCGACAGATGTTTTTC.

This clone has a handful of counts. The TCRdb record carries a much larger clone's protein, which differs from this DNA's translation at residue 12; a read error is the likely cause, and the protein listed here is the DNA translation. V is TRDV2 and J is TRDJ1, with TRDD3 identical over 12 bases. This CDR3 is 16 amino acids long. The germline V gene has CDR1 GEAIGNYY and CDR2 EKD. V was pared by 4 bases and J by 6 bases, with 11 bases of the junction left unmatched. The CDR3 bases are TGTGCCTGTGAATTTCTGGGGGATACGCGTACCTATAAACTCATCTTT. It specifies CACEFLGDTRTYKLIF.

To note about this clone: This likely reflects a read error, since a far larger clone is one base away. The same CDR3 is also encoded by other DNA sequences in this sample. The V call is TRDV2, the J call TRDJ3, with 12 bases fitting TRDD3. This CDR3 spans 20 amino acids. CDR1 GEAIGNYY and CDR2 EKD come from the germline V gene. V gave up 4 bases and J gave up 0 bases; unmatched junction bases: 9. As DNA, the CDR3 is TGTGCCTGTGAGCGAGTACTGGGGGATACAAGCTCCTGGGACACCCGACAGATGTTTTTC. Translation: CACERVLGDTSSWDTRQMFF.

This clone was seen many times. The protein TCRdb lists belongs to a much larger clone and differs from this DNA's translation at residue 17, which points to a read error; the protein shown is made from the DNA. V gene TRDV2 combines with J gene TRDJ1, with 10 bases aligning to TRDD3. Germline assignment: CDR1 GEAIGNYY and CDR2 EKD. This CDR3 region has 18 residues. The CDR3 is CACDRGGDTRSYTDKLTF. The CDR3 bases are TGTGCCTGTGACAGAGGGGGGGATACGCGATCTTACACCGATAAACTCACCTTT.

In regard to this clone: This DNA's translation differs at residue 4 from TCRdb's protein, which comes from a much larger clone; a read error is likely, and the protein shown is translated from the DNA. The chain couples TRDV2 to TRDJ1; the D gene is possibly TRDD3 (6 bases). Germline V lookup: CDR1 GEAIGNYY, CDR2 EKD. The CDR3 contains 18 residues. The DNA of the CDR3 is TGTGCCTGTAACACCGTTGGGGGTCCCCCCTATGGGACCGATAAACTCATCTTT. Translated: CACNTVGGPPYGTDKLIF.